Shown below are 6 T cell receptor beta chains from a single sample sequenced in a study of graft-versus-host responses after intestinal transplantation. Some clones are missing from TCRdb's copy, which holds only in-frame ones; the method was immunoSEQ multiplex PCR. Of 85,000 to 130,000 clones in the sample, over 75% were seen once. These TCRs' antigens remain unknown. The input for sequencing was unstimulated CD4+ T cells sorted from spleen or lymph node cells, taken before intestinal transplant. These receptors all come from a human donor who received an intestinal transplant.

The chain carries TRBV5-5 and TRBJ2-7, with D perhaps given as TRBD1 or TRBD2 (5 bases each). The CDR3 has 15 residues. Trimming pared 0 bases from V and 1 base from J, leaving 11 bases between. In germline, CDR1 is SGHKS, CDR2 YYEKEE (reference sequence). The CDR3 coding sequence is TGTGCCAGCAGCTTGGTGTGGGGGAGTTCCTACGAGCAGTACTTC. It encodes CASSLVWGSSYEQYF.

The V call is TRBV25-1, the J call TRBJ2-1, with 12 nucleotides matching TRBD2. The junction had 7 bases not matched to a gene; V was cut back by 7 bases and J by 12 bases. The CDR3 runs to 13 residues. From germline, CDR1 is MGHDK and CDR2 SYGVNS. CDR3 region: CASTTSGGSVQFF. Here the CDR3 DNA reads TGTGCCAGCACTACTAGCGGGGGGTCGGTGCAGTTCTTC.

This clone appeared a single time. The chain combines TRBV5-1 with TRBJ1-2, with 8 bases aligning to TRBD1. V shed 4 bases and J 3 bases; nucleotides not matched to a gene: 5. Germline CDR1 and CDR2: SGHRS and YFSETQ. This CDR3 has 14 residues. The CDR3 DNA reads as TGCGCCAGCAGCCTGGTGGGACAGGACTATGGCTACACCTTC. As protein: CASSLVGQDYGYTF.

CDR3 sequence: CASSLGLAVQETQYF. DNA of the CDR3: TGCGCCAGCAGCTTGGGGCTAGCAGTACAAGAGACCCAGTACTTC. The chain is built from TRBV5-1 and TRBJ2-5, with D tentatively TRBD2 (5 bases). Germline V gene lookup returns CDR1 SGHRS and CDR2 YFSETQ. The length of the CDR3 is 15 residues. V dropped 0 bases and J dropped 2 bases, with 11 bases sitting between them. The entire variable domain, with the rest obtained from reference TRBV5-1 and TRBJ2-5, is as follows: KAGVTQTPRYLIKTRGQQVTLSCSPISGHRSVSWYQQTPGQGLQFLFEYFSETQRNKGNFPGRFSGRQFSNSRSEMNVSTLELGDSALYLCASSLGLAVQETQYFGPGTRLLVL.

This clone is labeled as medium-sized (0.01 to 0.1%). The chain is built from TRBV25-1 and TRBJ1-5, with D uncertain. Germline V gene sequence: CDR1 MGHDK, CDR2 SYGVNS. CDR3 length: 8 residues. DNA of the CDR3: TGTCCGATGACGCCCCAGCATTTT. It is translated as CPMTPQHF. Full variable domain (missing parts from reference TRBV25-1 and TRBJ1-5): EADIYQTPRYLVIGTGKKITLECSQTMGHDKMYWYQQDPGMELHLIHYSYGVNSTEKGDLSSESTVSRIRTEHFPLTLESARPSHTSQYLCPMTPQHFGDGTRLSIL.

V is TRBV6-1 and J is TRBJ1-6; D is undetermined. This CDR3 is built from 15 residues. The germline V gene encodes CDR1 MNHNS and CDR2 SASEGT. V lost 4 bases and J 4 bases, leaving 11 bases between the germline ends. CDR3 loop: CASSALSQYNSPLHF. For the CDR3, the DNA is TGTGCCAGCAGTGCTCTAAGCCAGTATAATTCACCCCTCCACTTT.